The 31 T cell receptor beta chains given below trace back to one sample, sequenced in a study of patients and donors after allogeneic stem cell transplantation. TCRdb processed the RT-PCR reads anew with MiXCR; each CDR3 protein has one entry. The profile shows around 27,000 distinct CDR3 sequences, around 7.4% of them singletons. Sequencing used blood, either unsorted or a sorted T cell fraction (not recorded which). These receptors were taken from a human donor who was either an allogeneic HSCT recipient or a stem cell or donor lymphocyte infusion donor (not recorded which). It is not recorded whose cells these are; they may come from a transplant donor.

This clonotype has a count of ten or more. This sequence joins TRBV20-1 and TRBJ1-6, with D perhaps TRBD1 (5 bases). The CDR3 is made up of 13 amino acids. CDR1 DFQATT and CDR2 SNEGSKA come from the germline V gene (reference sequence). V was clipped by 5 bases and J by 4 bases, with 9 bases between them. CDR3 bases: TGCAGTGCTCCCCGACAGTATAATTCACCCCTCCACTTT. Encoded protein: CSAPRQYNSPLHF.

This clonotype appeared a few times. The chain employs TRBV5-1 and TRBJ1-1; 9 nucleotides agree with TRBD1. The germline CDR1 and CDR2 sequences are SGHRS and YFSETQ. Trimming at V came to 5 bases and at J to 1 base, leaving 9 bases not matched to a gene. This CDR3 has 16 amino acids. The CDR3 DNA reads as TGCGCCAGCAGATGGGGACAGGGTGCAGCGAACACTGAAGCTTTCTTT. Residues: CASRWGQGAANTEAFF.

The gene calls are TRBV29-1 and TRBJ2-2; D is unclear. The CDR3 has 14 amino acids. With 4 bases removed from V and 1 base from J, the gap between germline ends came to 10 bases. Germline CDR1 reads SQVTM; CDR2 reads ANQGSEA. CDR3 sequence: CSVVSGKNTGELFF. CDR3 bases: TGCAGCGTTGTGAGTGGGAAGAACACCGGGGAGCTGTTTTTT.

V usage is TRBV6-1 and J usage is TRBJ2-5, with D tentatively TRBD1 (5 bases). CDR1 is MNHNS, CDR2 SASEGT, per germline. Trimming left V 5 bases short and J 1 base short, with 8 bases between. This CDR3 has 13 amino acids. In DNA, the CDR3 is TGTGCCAGCAGTCGACAGTCCCAAGAGACCCAGTACTTC. Translation gives CASSRQSQETQYF.

This chain connects TRBV15 to TRBJ2-1; no reliable D call. Germline-derived CDR1 and CDR2 are LNHNV and YYDKDF (reference sequence). V lost 0 bases to trimming and J lost 6 bases, with 21 bases between them. The CDR3 runs to 18 residues. The DNA of the CDR3 is TGTGCCACCAGCAGAGATCAGTCTTCCAGGATACACCGCAATGAGCAGTTCTTC. It is translated as CATSRDQSSRIHRNEQFF.

The V gene is TRBV5-1, the J gene TRBJ1-2, with D uncertain. The germline V gene has CDR1 SGHRS and CDR2 YFSETQ. The CDR3 loop spans 15 amino acids. The V gene lost 6 bases and the J gene lost 4 bases, with 19 bases spanning the gap. CDR3 in amino acids: CASTPIPDGSYGYTF. The CDR3 coding sequence is TGCGCCAGCACCCCTATCCCGGACGGAAGCTATGGCTACACCTTC.

This chain connects TRBV18 to TRBJ2-7, with TRBD1 identical over 9 bases. Germline CDR1 KGHSH, CDR2 LQKENI. The V gene end was trimmed by 3 bases and the J gene end by 7 bases; junction bases not matched to a gene: 7. The CDR3 is 14 residues long. DNA of the CDR3: TGTGCCAGCTCACCCCGGACAGGGGTGGAGGAGCAGTACTTC. As protein: CASSPRTGVEEQYF.

The CDR3 loop is CASSLELEQFF. The CDR3 region has the DNA TGTGCCAGCAGCTTGGAACTAGAGCAGTTCTTC. V is TRBV5-5 and J is TRBJ2-1; no clear D gene. The CDR3 is made up of 11 amino acids. Trimming took 0 bases from V and 10 from J, leaving 5 bases between them. From germline, CDR1 is SGHKS and CDR2 YYEKEE (reference sequence). Full variable domain (rest looked up from reference TRBV5-5 and TRBJ2-1): DAGVTQSPTHLIKTRGQQVTLRCSPISGHKSVSWYQQVLGQGPQFIFQYYEKEERGRGNFPDRFSARQFPNYSSELNVNALLLGDSALYLCASSLELEQFFGPGTRLTVL.

This clonotype was found many times. This chain links TRBV10-3 with TRBJ2-7; D gene ambiguous. Between the trimmed V and J ends, which lost 3 bases and 3 bases, there was a span of 3 bases. CDR1 ENHRY and CDR2 SYGVKD come from the germline V gene. This CDR3 has 11 amino acids. CDR3 protein: CAISDIYEQYF. The CDR3 region has the DNA TGTGCCATCAGTGACATCTACGAGCAGTACTTC.

This sequence joins TRBV29-1 and TRBJ1-2; D unresolved. Trimming removed 4 bases from V and 3 bases from J, with 12 bases in between. The length of the CDR3 is 13 residues. Germline V gene lookup returns CDR1 SQVTM and CDR2 ANQGSEA. CDR3 in amino acids: CSVGAIGDYGYTF. The CDR3 bases are TGCAGCGTTGGAGCCATAGGTGACTATGGCTACACCTTC.

This clonotype was found many times. The chain links TRBV4-2 to TRBJ2-1; D gene ambiguous. The CDR3 extends over 15 amino acids. Trimming cost V 1 base and J 5 bases, with 12 bases left between them. In germline, CDR1 is LGHNA, CDR2 YNFKEQ. CDR3 sequence reads: CASSQVSYGNNEQFF. The CDR3 DNA reads as TGTGCCAGCAGCCAAGTATCCTATGGAAACAATGAGCAGTTCTTC.

The V and J genes are TRBV20-1 and TRBJ1-4; 9 bases line up with TRBD1. The CDR3 runs to 15 residues. Germline V gene lookup returns CDR1 DFQATT and CDR2 SNEGSKA (reference sequence). The V segment lost 4 bases and the J segment 7 bases; nucleotides outside the gene matches: 10. Written as DNA, the CDR3 is TGCAGTGCTACGAGTAACAGGGGGCCGAGTGAAAAACTGTTTTTT. Its protein product is CSATSNRGPSEKLFF.

This clonotype was seen many times. This chain uses TRBV6-1 with TRBJ1-1; D perhaps matches TRBD1 (5 bases). V dropped 4 bases and J dropped 2 bases, with 23 bases sitting between them. Looked up from germline, CDR1 is MNHNS and CDR2 is SASEGT. CDR3 size: 18 residues. DNA for the CDR3: TGTGCCAGCAGTGGGGGCTATCGGGCAGGGTACTTCAACACTGAAGCTTTCTTT. It encodes CASSGGYRAGYFNTEAFF.

This clonotype occurred many times. This chain connects TRBV18 to TRBJ2-3; D gene ambiguous. Deletions cut 0 bases from V and 7 bases from J, with 11 bases between. The germline CDR1 and CDR2 sequences are KGHSH and LQKENI. The CDR3 contains 14 residues. DNA for the CDR3: TGTGCCAGCTCACCACCGGTGTCTGGAAATACGCAGTATTTT. This translates into CASSPPVSGNTQYF.

J is TRBJ2-1 and V is TRBV7-9; 11 bases map to TRBD1. Trimming removed 5 bases from V and 6 bases from J; junction bases left unmatched: 9. There are 16 residues in the CDR3. Germline loops: CDR1 SEHNR, CDR2 FQNEAQ (reference sequence). This chain's CDR3 is CASSKPGTGGTNEQFF. CDR3 nucleotide sequence: TGTGCCAGCAGCAAACCCGGGACAGGGGGTACCAATGAGCAGTTCTTC.

This clonotype was recorded a few times. The CDR3 here is CARRGREDPCTDTQYF. The CDR3 DNA reads as TGTGCCAGGCGCGGGCGGGAGGATCCCTGCACAGATACGCAGTATTTT. The chain couples TRBV2 to TRBJ2-3; TRBD2 matches at 8 bases. The CDR3 is 16 amino acids. Trimming at V came to 9 bases and at J to 1 base, leaving 12 bases not matched to a gene. Germline V gives CDR1 SNHLY, CDR2 FYNNEI.

This clonotype was seen at least ten times. This chain uses TRBV5-4 with TRBJ1-1, with a tentative D call TRBD1 (5 bases). Trimming left V 1 base short and J 1 base short, with 11 bases between. Germline V gene data show CDR1 as SGHNT and CDR2 as YYREEE (reference sequence). There are 15 residues in the CDR3. The CDR3 is CASSLPGTENTEAFF. The CDR3 region has the DNA TGTGCCAGCAGCTTGCCCGGGACCGAGAACACTGAAGCTTTCTTT. The complete variable domain, with remaining parts taken from reference TRBV5-4 and TRBJ1-1, reads ETGVTQSPTHLIKTRGQQVTLRCSSQSGHNTVSWYQQALGQGPQFIFQYYREEENGRGNFPPRFSGLQFPNYSSELNVNALELDDSALYLCASSLPGTENTEAFFGQGTRLTVV.

This clonotype was counted ten times or more. The genes are TRBV28 and TRBJ1-5; D is perhaps TRBD1 (5 bases). V dropped 5 bases and J dropped 8 bases, with 19 bases sitting between them. Germline V lookup: CDR1 MDHEN, CDR2 SYDVKM. The CDR3 is 15 amino acids. The CDR3 bases are TGTGCCAGCAGTCGCCCGGGGGTTATAAGTGAGCCCCAGCATTTT. Its translation is CASSRPGVISEPQHF. Full variable domain (rest looked up from reference TRBV28 and TRBJ1-5): DVKVTQSSRYLVKRTGEKVFLECVQDMDHENMFWYRQDPGLGLRLIYFSYDVKMKEKGDIPEGYSVSREKKERFSLILESASTNQTSMYLCASSRPGVISEPQHFGDGTRLSIL.

This clonotype was counted at least ten times. The chain recombines TRBV10-3 with TRBJ2-5; D is undetermined. Looked up from germline, CDR1 is ENHRY and CDR2 is SYGVKD. The CDR3 is 16 amino acids. The ends were cut back, 2 bases at V and 0 bases at J, with 13 bases in the middle. The DNA of the CDR3 is TGTGCCATCAGTGAGATGATCGCAAGGGACCAAGAGACCCAGTACTTC. Protein: CAISEMIARDQETQYF.

This clonotype showed up many times. V and J are TRBV7-9 and TRBJ2-5; D possibly uses TRBD1 or TRBD2 (6 bases each). This CDR3 is 16 amino acids long. Trimming shortened V by 1 base and J by 4 bases, and 16 bases separated the two germline ends. Germline assignment: CDR1 SEHNR and CDR2 FQNEAQ (reference sequence). The CDR3 protein is CASSLESGGGGETQYF. CDR3 bases: TGTGCCAGCAGCTTAGAAAGCGGAGGGGGAGGAGAGACCCAGTACTTC.

This clonotype occurred many times. The chain is built from TRBV10-3 and TRBJ2-7, with 7 bases lining up with TRBD2. V was clipped by 11 bases and J by 0 bases; unmatched bases: 1. The V gene's germline CDR1 is ENHRY and CDR2 SYGVKD. CDR3 length: 11 amino acids. The CDR3 coding sequence is TGTGCCGGGGGGGACTCCTACGAGCAGTACTTC. It is translated as CAGGDSYEQYF.

In this sample, this clonotype turned up many times. The chain couples TRBV2 to TRBJ2-7, with D perhaps matching TRBD2 (7 bases). The CDR3 runs 17 residues. Between the trimmed V and J ends, which lost 5 bases and 5 bases, there was a span of 25 bases. The germline V gene encodes CDR1 SNHLY and CDR2 FYNNEI. The CDR3 region is CASSNTGYWTSKNEQYF. CDR3 DNA: TGTGCCAGCAGTAATACAGGGTATTGGACTAGTAAGAACGAGCAGTACTTC.

The chain combines TRBV11-2 with TRBJ1-2, with 8 positions matching TRBD1. Germline lookup yields CDR1 SGHAT and CDR2 FQNNGV. The CDR3 contains 15 residues. The V and J ends lost 0 bases and 5 bases, in that order; junction bases with no gene match: 5. CDR3 bases: TGTGCCAGCAGCTTAGACGCCAGGGGGCGATATGGCTACACCTTC. Its translation is CASSLDARGRYGYTF.

This clonotype occurred many times. This sequence joins TRBV28 and TRBJ2-1; D not resolved. Germline V gene sequence: CDR1 MDHEN, CDR2 SYDVKM. The CDR3 has 12 residues. V dropped 2 bases and J dropped 13 bases, with 12 bases sitting between them. CDR3 residues: CASSLGMAYQFF. CDR3 DNA: TGTGCCAGCAGTTTAGGGATGGCTTATCAGTTCTTC.

V gene TRBV5-8 combines with J gene TRBJ2-5; perhaps D is TRBD1 or TRBD2 (6 bases each). The CDR3 sequence is 15 residues long. The ends were cut back, 4 bases at V and 6 bases at J, with 19 bases in the middle. From germline, CDR1 is SGHTS and CDR2 YDEGEE. The CDR3, as DNA: TGTGCCAGCAGCCTAGAGCTGCGTGGGGGGCAGACCCAGTACTTC. It is translated as CASSLELRGGQTQYF.

This clonotype came up many times. V gene TRBV7-2 combines with J gene TRBJ2-1, with D uncertain. The ends were cut back, 4 bases at V and 0 bases at J, with 10 bases in the middle. The germline gives CDR1 SGHTA, CDR2 FQGNSA. The length of the CDR3 is 15 residues. The CDR3 DNA follows: TGTGCCAGCAGCTCAACTCCCAGCTCCTACAATGAGCAGTTCTTC. This codes for CASSSTPSSYNEQFF.

This clonotype was seen a handful of times. The chain couples TRBV6-1 to TRBJ2-7; D unresolved. V was pared by 6 bases and J by 2 bases, with 11 bases between. Germline V gene sequence: CDR1 MNHNS, CDR2 SASEGT. The CDR3 runs 13 residues. CDR3 coding DNA: TGTGCCAGCAGCCTAGGGTTTCCCTACGAGCAGTACTTC. Translation: CASSLGFPYEQYF.

This chain links TRBV27 with TRBJ2-1; 7 bases match TRBD1. CDR1 MNHEY and CDR2 SMNVEV come from the germline V gene (reference sequence). V was pared by 2 bases and J by 8 bases, with 24 bases of the junction left unmatched. This CDR3 comprises 20 residues. CDR3 amino acids: CASSLRIRSSARAQGDEQFF. CDR3 sequence (DNA): TGTGCCAGCAGTTTACGCATCAGGTCTTCGGCCAGGGCTCAGGGGGATGAGCAGTTCTTC.

The rearrangement joins TRBV5-1 to TRBJ2-7; 7 nucleotides line up with TRBD1. The CDR3 is made up of 15 amino acids. Germline-derived CDR1 and CDR2 are SGHRS and YFSETQ. J lost 3 bases, V lost 0 bases, and 6 bases had no gene match. The CDR3 coding sequence is TGCGCCAGCAGCTTGGTCTACAGGGGCTACTACGAGCAGTACTTC. It translates to CASSLVYRGYYEQYF.

This clonotype came up many times. The genes are TRBV4-2 and TRBJ2-6; D unresolved. The germline V gene encodes CDR1 LGHNA and CDR2 YNFKEQ. Trimming took 4 bases from V and 0 from J, leaving 7 bases between them. CDR3 length equals 15 residues. As DNA, the CDR3 is TGTGCCAGCAGCCTAAAGGTCTCTGGGGCCAACGTCCTGACTTTC. This gives the protein CASSLKVSGANVLTF.

The chain employs TRBV24-1 and TRBJ1-4, with 8 bases fitting TRBD1. Trimming cost V 3 bases and J 7 bases; bases outside gene matches: 9. The V gene's germline CDR1 is KGHDR and CDR2 SFDVKD. This CDR3 comprises 16 residues. The CDR3 sequence is CATSDGIQGAAEKLFF. Written as DNA, the CDR3 is TGTGCCACCAGTGATGGGATTCAGGGGGCGGCTGAAAAACTGTTTTTT.